The next 8 T cell receptor beta chains were all read from a single sample in a study of CD8 T cells in Susac syndrome. RNA amounts of roughly 0.5 to 1 ug underwent reverse transcription with random hexamers. TCRdb re-called the immunoSEQ multiplex PCR reads through MiXCR, storing one row per CDR3 protein. The table lists 77,000 or so distinct CDR3 sequences, 93% of them singletons. The sample consisted of CD4+ T cells from PBMCs. These receptor sequences come from a human donor with Susac syndrome.

This chain uses TRBV28 with TRBJ1-3; tentative D call: TRBD1 (5 bases). This CDR3 spans 15 amino acids. Germline V lookup: CDR1 MDHEN, CDR2 SYDVKM. The V and J ends lost 7 bases and 2 bases respectively, with 15 bases between them. The CDR3 coding sequence is TGTGCCAGCACACAACCTGGGGGGACTGGAAACACCATATATTTT. Translation gives CASTQPGGTGNTIYF.

This rearrangement joins TRBV20-1 to TRBJ1-5, with D hard to call. Per the germline V gene, CDR1 is DFQATT and CDR2 is SNEGSKA (reference sequence). V lost 0 bases and J 0 bases, leaving 3 bases between the germline ends. This CDR3 region has 13 residues. The CDR3 is CSAREFSNQPQHF. CDR3 nucleotide sequence: TGCAGTGCTAGAGAATTTAGCAATCAGCCCCAGCATTTT.

The chain links TRBV6-1 to TRBJ2-7, with D possibly matching TRBD2 (6 bases). V was cut by 7 bases and J by 4 bases, with 20 bases left in between. The CDR3 has 15 residues. CDR1 is MNHNS, CDR2 SASEGT, per germline. CDR3 sequence (DNA): TGTGCCAGCAAAGTCGTCGGTGGCGGGGCTTACGAGCAGTACTTC. Translating it yields CASKVVGGGAYEQYF.

This clonotype appeared once. This sequence joins TRBV20-1 and TRBJ1-5, with a tentative D call TRBD1 (5 bases). Trimming shortened V by 0 bases and J by 9 bases, and 15 bases separated the two germline ends. Per the germline V gene, CDR1 is DFQATT and CDR2 is SNEGSKA (reference sequence). CDR3 length equals 14 residues. CDR3: CSARDDSPDWPQHF. The CDR3 DNA is TGCAGTGCTAGAGATGACAGCCCCGATTGGCCCCAGCATTTT.

The J gene is TRBJ2-5, the V gene TRBV7-9; 11 bases are a match to TRBD2. The V segment lost 5 bases and the J segment 2 bases; nucleotides outside the gene matches: 7. Germline loops: CDR1 SEHNR, CDR2 FQNEAQ (reference sequence). This CDR3 is built from 16 residues. The CDR3 bases are TGTGCCAGCAGCCCCGGGGGACTAGCGGATCAAGAGACCCAGTACTTC. The encoded protein is CASSPGGLADQETQYF.

The chain combines TRBV2 with TRBJ1-5; D perhaps matches TRBD1 (6 bases). The germline V and J ends were trimmed by 4 bases and 4 bases, with 11 bases remaining between them. This CDR3 contains 14 residues. Germline CDR1 is SNHLY and CDR2 is FYNNEI. CDR3 protein: CASSVGGTNQPQHF. The CDR3 nucleotides read TGTGCCAGCAGTGTGGGAGGGACAAATCAGCCCCAGCATTTT.

The CDR3 sequence is CASSQQGAGEKLFF. The CDR3, as DNA: TGTGCCAGCAGCCAACAGGGGGCAGGGGAAAAACTGTTTTTT. The genes are TRBV3-1 and TRBJ1-4, with TRBD1 identical over 8 bases. Germline V CDR1 and CDR2: LGHDT, YNNKEL (reference sequence). The CDR3 is 14 amino acids. The V and J ends lost 2 bases and 8 bases, in that order; junction bases with no gene match: 4.

The rearrangement joins TRBV27 to TRBJ2-1, with 11 nucleotides matching TRBD2. The trim removed 5 bases at V and 7 bases at J, leaving 10 bases unmatched. The CDR3 is 16 residues long. The germline CDR1 and CDR2 sequences are MNHEY and SMNVEV (reference sequence). The chain's CDR3 is CASSTTSGRSSNEQFF. The CDR3 DNA follows: TGTGCCAGCAGTACCACTAGCGGGAGATCGTCGAATGAGCAGTTCTTC.